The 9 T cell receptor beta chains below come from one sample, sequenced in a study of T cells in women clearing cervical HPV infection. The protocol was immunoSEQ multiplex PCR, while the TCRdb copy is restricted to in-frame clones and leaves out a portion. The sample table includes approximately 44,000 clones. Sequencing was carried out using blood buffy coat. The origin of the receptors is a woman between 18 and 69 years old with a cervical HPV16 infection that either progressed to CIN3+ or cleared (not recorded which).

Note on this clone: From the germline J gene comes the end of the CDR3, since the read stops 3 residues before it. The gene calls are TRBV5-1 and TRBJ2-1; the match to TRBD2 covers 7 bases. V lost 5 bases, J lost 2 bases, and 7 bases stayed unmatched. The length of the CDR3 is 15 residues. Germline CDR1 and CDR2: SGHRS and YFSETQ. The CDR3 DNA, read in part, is TGCGCCAGCAGTTCAGGCGGGAGCACCTACAATGAG. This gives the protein CASSSGGSTYNE. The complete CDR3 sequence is CASSSGGSTYNEQFF.

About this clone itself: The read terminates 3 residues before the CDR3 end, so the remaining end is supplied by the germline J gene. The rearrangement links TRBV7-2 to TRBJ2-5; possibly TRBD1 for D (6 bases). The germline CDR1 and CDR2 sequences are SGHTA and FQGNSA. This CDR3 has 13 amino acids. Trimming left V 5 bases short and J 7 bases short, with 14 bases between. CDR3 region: CASSLDRIGTQYF. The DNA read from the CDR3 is TGTGCCAGCAGCCTGGACAGAATCGGGACC.

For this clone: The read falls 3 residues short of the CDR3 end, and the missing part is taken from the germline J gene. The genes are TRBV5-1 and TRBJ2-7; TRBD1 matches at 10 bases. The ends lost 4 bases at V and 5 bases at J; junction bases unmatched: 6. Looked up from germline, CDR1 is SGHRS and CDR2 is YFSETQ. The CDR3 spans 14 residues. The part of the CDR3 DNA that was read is TGCGCCAGCAGCAACGACAGGGGGCTCGACGAG. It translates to CASSNDRGLDE. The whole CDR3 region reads CASSNDRGLDEQYF.

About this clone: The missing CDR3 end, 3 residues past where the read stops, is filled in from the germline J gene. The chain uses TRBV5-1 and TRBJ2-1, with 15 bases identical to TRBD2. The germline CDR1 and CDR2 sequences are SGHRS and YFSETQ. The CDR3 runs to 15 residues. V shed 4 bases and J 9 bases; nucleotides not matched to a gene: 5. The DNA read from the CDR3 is TGCGCCAGCAGCCCGGGACTAGCGGGAGGCTTTGAG. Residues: CASSPGLAGGFE. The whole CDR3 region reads CASSPGLAGGFEQFF.

The CDR3 reads CASSLVGGTSGRPTYEQYF. CDR3 DNA, as far as it was read: TGCGCCAGCAGCTTGGTCGGAGGGACTAGCGGGAGACCGACCTACGAG. The chain recombines TRBV5-1 with TRBJ2-7; 14 nucleotides align to TRBD2. The read is 3 residues too short to cover the CDR3 end, so that end is filled in from the germline J gene. The CDR3 covers 19 residues. CDR1 SGHRS and CDR2 YFSETQ come from the germline V gene. With 0 bases clipped from V and 2 bases from J, the junction kept 10 bases outside the gene matches.

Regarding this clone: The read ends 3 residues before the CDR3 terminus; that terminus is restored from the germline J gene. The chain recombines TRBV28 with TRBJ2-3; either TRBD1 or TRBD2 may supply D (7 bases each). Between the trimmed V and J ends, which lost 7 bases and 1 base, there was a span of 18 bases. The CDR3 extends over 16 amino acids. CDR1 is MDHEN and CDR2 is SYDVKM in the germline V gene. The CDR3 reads CASTQRGGGGTDTQYF. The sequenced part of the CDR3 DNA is TGTGCCAGCACCCAAAGGGGAGGGGGCGGCACAGATACG.

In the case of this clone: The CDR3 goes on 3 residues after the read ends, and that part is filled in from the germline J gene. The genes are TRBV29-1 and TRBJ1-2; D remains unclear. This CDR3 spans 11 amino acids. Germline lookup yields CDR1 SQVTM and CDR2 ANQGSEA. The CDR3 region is CSLIEGHGYTF. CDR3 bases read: TGCAGCCTAATTGAGGGCCACGGC. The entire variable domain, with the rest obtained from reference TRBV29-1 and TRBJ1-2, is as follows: SAVISQKPSRDICQRGTSLTIQCQVDSQVTMMFWYRQQPGQSLTLIATANQGSEATYESGFVIDKFPISRPNLTFSTLTVSNMSPEDSSIYLCSLIEGHGYTFGSGTRLTVV.

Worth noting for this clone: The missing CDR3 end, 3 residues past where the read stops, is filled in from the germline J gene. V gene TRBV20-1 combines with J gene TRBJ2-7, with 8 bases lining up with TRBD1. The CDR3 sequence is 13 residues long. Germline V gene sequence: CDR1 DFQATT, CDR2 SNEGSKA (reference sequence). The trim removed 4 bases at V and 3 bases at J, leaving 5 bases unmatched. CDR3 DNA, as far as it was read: TGCAGTGCTACCGGACAGGGTTACTACGAG. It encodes CSATGQGYYE. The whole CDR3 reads CSATGQGYYEQYF.

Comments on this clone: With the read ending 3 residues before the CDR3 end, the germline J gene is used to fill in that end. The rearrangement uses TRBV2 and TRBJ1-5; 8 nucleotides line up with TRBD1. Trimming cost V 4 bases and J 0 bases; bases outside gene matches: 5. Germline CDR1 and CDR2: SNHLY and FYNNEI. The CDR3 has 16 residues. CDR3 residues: CASSAGTGNSNQPQHF. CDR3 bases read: TGTGCCAGCAGTGCCGGGACAGGTAATAGCAATCAGCCC.